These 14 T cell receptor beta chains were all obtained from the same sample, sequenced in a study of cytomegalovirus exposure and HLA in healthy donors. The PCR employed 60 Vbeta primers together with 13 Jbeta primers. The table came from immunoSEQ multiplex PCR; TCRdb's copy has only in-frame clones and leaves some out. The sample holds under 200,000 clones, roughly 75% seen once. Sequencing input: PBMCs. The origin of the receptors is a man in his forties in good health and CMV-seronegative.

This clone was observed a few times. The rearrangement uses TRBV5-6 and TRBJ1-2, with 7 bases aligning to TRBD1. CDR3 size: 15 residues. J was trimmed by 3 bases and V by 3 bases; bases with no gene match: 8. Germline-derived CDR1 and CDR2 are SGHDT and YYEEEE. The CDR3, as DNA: TGTGCCAGCAGCTGGGGCGACAGGGTCTACTATGGCTACACCTTC. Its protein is CASSWGDRVYYGYTF.

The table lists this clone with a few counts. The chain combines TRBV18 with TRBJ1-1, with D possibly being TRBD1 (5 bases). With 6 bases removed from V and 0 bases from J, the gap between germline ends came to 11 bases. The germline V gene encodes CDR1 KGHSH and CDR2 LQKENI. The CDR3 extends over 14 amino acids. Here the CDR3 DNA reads TGTGCCAGCTCCCTTGGGGGGATGAACACTGAAGCTTTCTTT. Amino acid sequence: CASSLGGMNTEAFF.

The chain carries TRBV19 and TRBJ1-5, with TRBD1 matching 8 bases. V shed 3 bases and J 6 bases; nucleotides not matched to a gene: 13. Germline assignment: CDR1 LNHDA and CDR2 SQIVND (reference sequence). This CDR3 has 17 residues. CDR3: CASSIGVRQGKAQPQHF. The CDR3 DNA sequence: TGTGCCAGTAGTATTGGCGTGAGACAGGGGAAGGCTCAGCCCCAGCATTTT.

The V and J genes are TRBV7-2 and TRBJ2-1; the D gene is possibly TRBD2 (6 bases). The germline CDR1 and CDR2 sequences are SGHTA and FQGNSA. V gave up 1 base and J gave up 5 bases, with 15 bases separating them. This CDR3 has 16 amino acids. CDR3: CASSLGGWTNDNEQFF. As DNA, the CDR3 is TGTGCCAGCAGCTTAGGTGGGTGGACTAACGACAATGAGCAGTTCTTC.

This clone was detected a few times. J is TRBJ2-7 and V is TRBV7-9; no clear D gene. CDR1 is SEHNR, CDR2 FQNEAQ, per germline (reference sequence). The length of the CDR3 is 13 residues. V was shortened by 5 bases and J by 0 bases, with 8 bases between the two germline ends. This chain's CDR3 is CASSRLGSYEQYF. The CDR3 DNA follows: TGTGCCAGCAGCCGACTTGGCTCCTACGAGCAGTACTTC.

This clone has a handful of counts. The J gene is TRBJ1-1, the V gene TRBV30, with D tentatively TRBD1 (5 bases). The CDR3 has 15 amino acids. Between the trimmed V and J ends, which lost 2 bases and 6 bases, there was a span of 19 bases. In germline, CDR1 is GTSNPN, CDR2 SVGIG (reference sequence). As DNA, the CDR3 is TGTGCCTGGAGTATGCCAGGGCGGTTCGACGCTGAAGCTTTCTTT. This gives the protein CAWSMPGRFDAEAFF.

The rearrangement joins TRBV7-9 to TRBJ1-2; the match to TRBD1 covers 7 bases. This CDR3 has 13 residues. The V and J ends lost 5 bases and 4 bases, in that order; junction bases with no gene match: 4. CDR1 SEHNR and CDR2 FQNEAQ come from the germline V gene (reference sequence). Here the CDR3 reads CASSLTGTYGYTF. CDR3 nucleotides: TGTGCCAGCAGCCTGACAGGGACCTATGGCTACACCTTC.

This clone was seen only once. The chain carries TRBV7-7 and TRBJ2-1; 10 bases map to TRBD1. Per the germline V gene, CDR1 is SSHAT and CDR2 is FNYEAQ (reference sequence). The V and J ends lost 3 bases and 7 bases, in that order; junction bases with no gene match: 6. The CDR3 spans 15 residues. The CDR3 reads CASSLDRGYRNEQFF. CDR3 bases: TGTGCCAGCAGCTTGGACAGGGGGTATCGGAATGAGCAGTTCTTC.

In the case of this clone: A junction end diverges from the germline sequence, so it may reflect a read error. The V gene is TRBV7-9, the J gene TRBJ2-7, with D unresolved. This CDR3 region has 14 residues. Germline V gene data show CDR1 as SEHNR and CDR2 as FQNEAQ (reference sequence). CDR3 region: CSSSSNGFSYEQYF. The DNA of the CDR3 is TGTTCCAGCAGCTCCAACGGGTTCTCCTACGAGCAGTACTTC.

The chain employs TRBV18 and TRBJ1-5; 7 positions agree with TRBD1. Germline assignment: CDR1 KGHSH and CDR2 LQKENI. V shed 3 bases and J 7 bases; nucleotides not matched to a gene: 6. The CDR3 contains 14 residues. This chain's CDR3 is CASSPNRGGQPQHF. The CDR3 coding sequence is TGTGCCAGCTCACCTAACAGGGGCGGGCAGCCCCAGCATTTT.

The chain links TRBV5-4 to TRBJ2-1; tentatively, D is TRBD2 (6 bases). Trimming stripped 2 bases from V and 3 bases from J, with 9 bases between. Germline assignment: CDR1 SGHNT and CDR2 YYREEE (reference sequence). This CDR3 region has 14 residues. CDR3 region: CASSLYGSYNEQFF. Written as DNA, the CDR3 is TGTGCCAGCAGCTTATACGGGAGCTACAATGAGCAGTTCTTC.

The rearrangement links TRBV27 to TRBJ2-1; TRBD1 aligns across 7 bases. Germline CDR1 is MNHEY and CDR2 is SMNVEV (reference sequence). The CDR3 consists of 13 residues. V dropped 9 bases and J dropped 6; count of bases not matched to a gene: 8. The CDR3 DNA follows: TGTGCCAGTCGCTGGACAGGCAGCAATGAGCAGTTCTTC. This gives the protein CASRWTGSNEQFF.

The CDR3 sequence: CASSPSGGGDTQYF. DNA of the CDR3: TGTGCCAGCAGCCCTAGCGGGGGGGGAGATACGCAGTATTTT. This chain connects TRBV11-3 to TRBJ2-3; 12 positions match TRBD2. V gave up 5 bases and J gave up 5 bases; unmatched junction bases: 2. There are 14 residues in the CDR3. Looked up from germline, CDR1 is SGHNT and CDR2 is YENEEA.

CDR3 protein: CASSQVAFSYEQYF. The CDR3 DNA reads as TGCGCCAGCAGCCAAGTAGCTTTCTCCTACGAGCAGTACTTC. The V call is TRBV4-1, the J call TRBJ2-7, with D uncertain. Trimming pared 1 base from V and 0 bases from J, leaving 7 bases between. CDR3 size: 14 residues. CDR1 is MGHRA and CDR2 is YSYEKL in the germline V gene.